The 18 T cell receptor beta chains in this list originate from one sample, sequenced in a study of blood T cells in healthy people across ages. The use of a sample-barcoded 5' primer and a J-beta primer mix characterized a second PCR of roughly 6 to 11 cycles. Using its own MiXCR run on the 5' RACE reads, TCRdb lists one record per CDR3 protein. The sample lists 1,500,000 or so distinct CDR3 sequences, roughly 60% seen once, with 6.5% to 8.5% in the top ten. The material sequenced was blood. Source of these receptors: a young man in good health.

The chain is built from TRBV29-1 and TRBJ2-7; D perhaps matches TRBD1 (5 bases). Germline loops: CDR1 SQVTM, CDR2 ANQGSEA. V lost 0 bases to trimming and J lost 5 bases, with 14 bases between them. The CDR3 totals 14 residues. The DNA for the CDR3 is TGCAGCGTTGAAGATCCGACAGAATCGAACGAGCAGTACTTC. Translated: CSVEDPTESNEQYF.

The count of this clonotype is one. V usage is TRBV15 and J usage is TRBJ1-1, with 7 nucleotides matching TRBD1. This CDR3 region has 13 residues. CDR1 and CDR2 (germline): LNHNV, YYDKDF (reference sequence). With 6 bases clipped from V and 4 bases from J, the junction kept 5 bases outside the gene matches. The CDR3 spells CATRDSGGTEAFF. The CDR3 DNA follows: TGTGCCACCAGAGATTCAGGGGGCACTGAAGCTTTCTTT. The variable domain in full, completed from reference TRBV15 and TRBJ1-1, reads DAMVIQNPRYQVTQFGKPVTLSCSQTLNHNVMYWYQQKSSQAPKLLFHYYDKDFNNEADTPDNFQSRRPNTSFCFLDIRSPGLGDTAMYLCATRDSGGTEAFFGQGTRLTVV.

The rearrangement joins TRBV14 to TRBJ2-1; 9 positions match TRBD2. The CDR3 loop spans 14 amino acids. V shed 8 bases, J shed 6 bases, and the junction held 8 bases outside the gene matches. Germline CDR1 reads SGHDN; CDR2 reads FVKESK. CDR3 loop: CASDAGGLVNEQFF. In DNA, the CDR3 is TGTGCCAGCGACGCGGGGGGGCTTGTCAATGAGCAGTTCTTC.

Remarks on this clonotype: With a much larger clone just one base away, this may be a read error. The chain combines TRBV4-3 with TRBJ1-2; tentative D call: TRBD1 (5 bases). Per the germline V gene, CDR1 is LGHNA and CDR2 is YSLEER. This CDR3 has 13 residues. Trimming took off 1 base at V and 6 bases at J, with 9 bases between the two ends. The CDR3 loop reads CASSQGAGNGYTF. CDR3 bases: TGCGCCAGCAGCCAAGGGGCAGGGAATGGCTACACCTTC.

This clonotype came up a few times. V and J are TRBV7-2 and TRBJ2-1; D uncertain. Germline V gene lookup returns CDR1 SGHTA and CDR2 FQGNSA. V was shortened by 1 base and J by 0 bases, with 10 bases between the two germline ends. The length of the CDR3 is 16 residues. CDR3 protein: CASSLDRHSSYNEQFF. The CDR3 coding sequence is TGTGCCAGCAGCTTAGACCGTCACAGCTCCTACAATGAGCAGTTCTTC.

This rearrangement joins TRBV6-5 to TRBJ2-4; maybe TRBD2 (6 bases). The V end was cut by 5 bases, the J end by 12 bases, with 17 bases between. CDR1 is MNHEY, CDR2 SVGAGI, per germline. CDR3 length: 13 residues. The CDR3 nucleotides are TGTGCCAGCAGTCCCCGCGGGGAGAATAGTCAGTACTTC. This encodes CASSPRGENSQYF.

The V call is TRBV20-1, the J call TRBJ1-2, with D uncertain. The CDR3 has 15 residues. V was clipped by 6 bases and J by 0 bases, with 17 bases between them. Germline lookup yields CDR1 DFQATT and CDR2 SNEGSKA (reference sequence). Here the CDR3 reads CSAPPEELTNYGYTF. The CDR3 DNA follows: TGCAGTGCCCCTCCGGAGGAGCTGACTAACTATGGCTACACCTTC.

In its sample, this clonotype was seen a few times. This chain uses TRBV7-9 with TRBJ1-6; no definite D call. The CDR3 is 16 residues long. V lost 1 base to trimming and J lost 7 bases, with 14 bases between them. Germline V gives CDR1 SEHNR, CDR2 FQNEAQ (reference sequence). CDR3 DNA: TGTGCCAGCAGCTTAGGGCGGAGTGACCGAAATTCACCCCTCCACTTT. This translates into CASSLGRSDRNSPLHF.

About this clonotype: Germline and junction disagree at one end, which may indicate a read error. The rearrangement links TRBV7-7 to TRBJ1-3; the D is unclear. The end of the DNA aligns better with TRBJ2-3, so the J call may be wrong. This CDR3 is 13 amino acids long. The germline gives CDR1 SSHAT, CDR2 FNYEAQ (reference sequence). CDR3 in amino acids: CASRLLLRDTQYF. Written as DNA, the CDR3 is TGTGCTAGCAGACTTCTACTGCGGGATACGCAGTATTTT.

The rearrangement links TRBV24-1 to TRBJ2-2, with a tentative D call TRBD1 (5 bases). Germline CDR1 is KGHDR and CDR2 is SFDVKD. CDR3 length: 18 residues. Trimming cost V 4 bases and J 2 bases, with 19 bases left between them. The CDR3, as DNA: TGTGCCACCAGTGACTCCTGGACAACCACCCAAAACACCGGGGAGCTGTTTTTT. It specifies CATSDSWTTTQNTGELFF.

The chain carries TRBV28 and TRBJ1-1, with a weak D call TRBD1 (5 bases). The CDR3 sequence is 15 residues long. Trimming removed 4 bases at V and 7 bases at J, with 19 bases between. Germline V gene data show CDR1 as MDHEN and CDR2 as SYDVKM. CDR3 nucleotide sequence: TGTGCCAGCAGTTCATCCGGGACGGGGTCCGGTGAAGCTTTCTTT. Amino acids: CASSSSGTGSGEAFF.

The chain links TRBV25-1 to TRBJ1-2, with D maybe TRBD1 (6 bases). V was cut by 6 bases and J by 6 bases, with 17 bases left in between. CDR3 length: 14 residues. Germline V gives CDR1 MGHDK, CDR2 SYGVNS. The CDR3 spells CASRGPRDIDGYTF. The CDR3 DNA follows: TGTGCCAGCAGGGGGCCCCGGGACATTGATGGCTACACCTTC.

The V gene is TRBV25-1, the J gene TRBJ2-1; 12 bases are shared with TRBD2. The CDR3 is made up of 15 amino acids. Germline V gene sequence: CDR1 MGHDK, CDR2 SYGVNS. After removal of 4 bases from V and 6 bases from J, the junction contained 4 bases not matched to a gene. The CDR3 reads CASSVTSGRINEQFF. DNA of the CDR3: TGTGCCAGCAGTGTAACTAGCGGGAGGATCAATGAGCAGTTCTTC.

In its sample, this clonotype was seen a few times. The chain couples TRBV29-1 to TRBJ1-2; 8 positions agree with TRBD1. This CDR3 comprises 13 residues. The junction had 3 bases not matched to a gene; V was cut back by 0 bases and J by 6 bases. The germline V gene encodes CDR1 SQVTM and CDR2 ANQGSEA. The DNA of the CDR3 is TGCAGCGTTGAAGAACGGACAGGGAATGGCTACACCTTC. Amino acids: CSVEERTGNGYTF.

As DNA, the CDR3 is TGTGCCAGCAGCTTATATGGGAGATACGAGCAGTACTTC. Its translation is CASSLYGRYEQYF. V is TRBV7-9 and J is TRBJ2-7; D is possibly TRBD2 (5 bases). CDR1 is SEHNR, CDR2 FQNEAQ, per germline (reference sequence). The V gene lost 2 bases and the J gene lost 4 bases, with 9 bases spanning the gap. The CDR3 loop spans 13 amino acids.

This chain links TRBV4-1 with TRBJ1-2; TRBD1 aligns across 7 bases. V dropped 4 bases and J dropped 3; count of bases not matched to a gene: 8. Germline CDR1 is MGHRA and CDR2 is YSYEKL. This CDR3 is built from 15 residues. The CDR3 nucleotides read TGCGCCAGCAGCCCCGTCATGACAGGGTACTATGGCTACACCTTC. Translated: CASSPVMTGYYGYTF.

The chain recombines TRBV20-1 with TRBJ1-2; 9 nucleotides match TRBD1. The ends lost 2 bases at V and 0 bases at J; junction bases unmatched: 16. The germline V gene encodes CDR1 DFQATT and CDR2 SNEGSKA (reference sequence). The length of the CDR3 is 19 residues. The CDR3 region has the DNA TGCAGTGCTAGACCCCGGGTAGGGACAGGGACCCTAGCTAACTATGGCTACACCTTC. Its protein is CSARPRVGTGTLANYGYTF.

CDR3 DNA sequence: TGCAGTGCTAGAGGCCCTAGCGGGGTAAAGCAAGAGACCCAGTACTTC. Translating it yields CSARGPSGVKQETQYF. The chain carries TRBV20-1 and TRBJ2-5; 9 bases fit TRBD2. The junction had 8 bases not matched to a gene; V was cut back by 1 base and J by 2 bases. The CDR3 is 16 amino acids. Germline assignment: CDR1 DFQATT and CDR2 SNEGSKA (reference sequence).